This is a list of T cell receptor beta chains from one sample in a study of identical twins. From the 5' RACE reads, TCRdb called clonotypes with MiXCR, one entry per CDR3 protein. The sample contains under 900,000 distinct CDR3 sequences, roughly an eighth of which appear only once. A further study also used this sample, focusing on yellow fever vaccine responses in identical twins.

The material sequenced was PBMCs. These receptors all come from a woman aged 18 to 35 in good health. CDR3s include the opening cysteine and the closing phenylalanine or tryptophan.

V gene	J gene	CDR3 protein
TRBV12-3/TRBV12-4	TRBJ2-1	CASSGTERSSYNEQFF
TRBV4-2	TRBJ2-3	CASSQSGVSDTQYF
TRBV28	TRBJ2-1	CASSFGTRTQFF
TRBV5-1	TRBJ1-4	CASSRTLTAQATNEKLFF
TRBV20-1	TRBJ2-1	CSARGSGSANEQFF
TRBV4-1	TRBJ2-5	CASSQFLVGEETQYF
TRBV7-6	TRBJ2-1	CASSPDSWSSYNEQFF
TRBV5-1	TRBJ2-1	CASSLAGSDYNEQFF
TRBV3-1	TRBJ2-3	CASSQVGLAGADTQYF
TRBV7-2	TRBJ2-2	CASSKTSGSPGELFF
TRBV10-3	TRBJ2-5	CAISSGTGSQETQYF
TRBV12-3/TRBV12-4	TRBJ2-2	CASSLWGGTGELFF
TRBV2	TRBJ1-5	CASSSLPGDQPQHF
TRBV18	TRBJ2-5	CASSLDRMETQYF
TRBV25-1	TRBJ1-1	CASGGQAYTEAFF
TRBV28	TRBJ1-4	CASSFREKLFF
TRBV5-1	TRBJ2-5	CASSKSGQWETQYF
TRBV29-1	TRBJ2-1	CSVELAASSYNEQFF
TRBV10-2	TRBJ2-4	CASSLGLAGGQGIQYF
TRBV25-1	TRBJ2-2	CASSALLAGELFF
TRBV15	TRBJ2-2	CATSDTPSPYRRVSGELFF
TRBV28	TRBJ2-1	CASTIAGDEQFF
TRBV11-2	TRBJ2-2	CASSLGVWGGANTGELFF
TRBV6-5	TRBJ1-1	CASSYEGRRRNTEAFF
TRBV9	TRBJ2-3	CASSVVGTGADTQYF
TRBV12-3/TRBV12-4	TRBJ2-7	CASRGGVGEQYF
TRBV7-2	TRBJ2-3	CASSLMTSGSTDTQYF
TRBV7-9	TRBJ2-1	CASSPDKWEYNEQFF
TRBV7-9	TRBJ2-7	CASSPQAPFLTYEQYF
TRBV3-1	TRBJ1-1	CASSQVAGYSFF
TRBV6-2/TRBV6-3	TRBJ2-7	CAITGRDSSYEQYF
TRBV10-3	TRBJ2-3	CAISPTPGSIDTQYF
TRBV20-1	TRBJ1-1	CSALIRGVGEAFF
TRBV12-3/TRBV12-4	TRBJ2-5	CASSIRDYQETQYF
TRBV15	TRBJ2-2	CATSRVVRNTGELFF
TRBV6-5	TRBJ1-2	CASSHRQGLYGYTF
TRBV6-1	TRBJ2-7	CASSRRQGSGYEQYF
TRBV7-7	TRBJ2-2	CASSLQSGKNTGELFF
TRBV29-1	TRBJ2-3	CSGLQGRISTDTQYF